The rows below give T cell receptor beta chains drawn from one sample of a study of cytomegalovirus exposure and HLA in healthy donors. The assay was immunoSEQ multiplex PCR, and TCRdb's table has in-frame clones only and misses some. Of roughly 100,000 clones listed, 81% were seen once; the top ten hold 4.5% to 5.5%. Material: PBMCs. The receptor source for this set is a man aged 40-55 years in good health and CMV-seropositive. The CDR3 runs from the conserved cysteine through the conserved F or W. The D gene is left open where the match is weak. Clone sizes are given selectively: once, few, many, or a class where the clone is expanded.

>TRBV6-4|NA|TRBJ2-1|once
CASSDFAGSYNEQFF
TGTGCCAGCAGTGATTTCGCGGGATCCTACAATGAGCAGTTCTTC
>TRBV2|NA|TRBJ2-5|NA
CASSEEVGAGETQYF
TGTGCCAGCAGTGAAGAAGTTGGGGCAGGAGAGACCCAGTACTTC
>TRBV11-2|TRBD1|TRBJ1-5|NA
CASSLDTGGTNQPQHF
TGTGCCAGCAGCTTAGATACAGGGGGGACCAATCAGCCCCAGCATTTT
>TRBV19|TRBD1|TRBJ2-7|NA
CASTGGPTYEQYF
TGTGCCAGTACAGGGGGCCCAACCTACGAGCAGTACTTC
>TRBV15|NA|TRBJ2-3|few
CATSRGPKITDTQYF
TGTGCCACCAGCAGGGGCCCCAAGATCACAGATACGCAGTATTTT
>TRBV19|TRBD1|TRBJ1-1|NA
CASLRGVGTEAFF
TGTGCCAGCCTCAGGGGGGTTGGTACTGAAGCTTTCTTT
>TRBV28|TRBD2|TRBJ2-7|NA
CASSVRGLAGSSYEQYF
TGTGCCAGCAGCGTAAGGGGGCTAGCGGGATCCTCCTACGAGCAGTACTTC
>TRBV27|NA|TRBJ1-6|NA
CASSLSLTSGNSPLHF
TGTGCCAGCAGTTTATCGCTAACTTCGGGGAATTCACCCCTCCACTTT
>TRBV19|NA|TRBJ2-1|NA
CASSIQGNYYNEQFF
TGTGCCAGTAGTATACAGGGGAATTACTACAATGAGCAGTTCTTC
>TRBV4-2|NA|TRBJ2-7|NA
CASSQSTRRGRDEQYF
TGTGCCAGCAGCCAATCCACCCGGCGGGGGCGGGACGAGCAGTACTTC
>TRBV2|NA|TRBJ2-1|NA
CASSVQNEQFF
TGTGCCAGCAGTGTCCAGAATGAGCAGTTCTTC
>TRBV11-2|NA|TRBJ1-1|once
CASSLVREAFF
TGTGCCAGCAGCTTAGTTAGAGAAGCTTTCTTT
>TRBV7-2|NA|TRBJ2-7|few
CASSPGGANSYEQYF
TGTGCCAGCAGCCCAGGTGGGGCTAACTCCTACGAGCAGTACTTC
>TRBV5-4|TRBD1|TRBJ1-6|few
CASSLPGQVNNSPLHF
TGTGCCAGCAGCTTGCCGGGACAGGTTAATAATTCACCCCTCCACTTT
>TRBV10-3|TRBD1|TRBJ2-3|NA
CAISRGQVATDTQYF
TGTGCCATCAGTAGGGGACAGGTGGCCACAGATACGCAGTATTTT
>TRBV10-3|NA|TRBJ1-1|NA
CAISESTAANTEAFF
TGTGCCATCAGTGAGTCGACAGCAGCTAACACTGAAGCTTTCTTT
>TRBV5-5|TRBD2|TRBJ2-7|once
CASSPPTSGTYEQYF
TGTGCCAGCAGCCCCCCGACTAGCGGGACCTACGAGCAGTACTTC
>TRBV10-3|TRBD1|TRBJ1-2|NA
CAIRIGTGDYGYTF
TGTGCCATCAGGATCGGGACAGGGGACTATGGCTACACCTTC
>TRBV6-1|TRBD2|TRBJ2-7|NA
CASTRGLAGLYEQYF
TGTGCCAGCACCCGCGGGCTAGCGGGGCTCTACGAGCAGTACTTC
>TRBV19|NA|TRBJ2-1|NA
CASSIALRQSSYNEQFF
TGTGCCAGTAGTATAGCCCTGAGGCAGAGCTCCTACAATGAGCAGTTCTTC
>TRBV6-5|TRBD1|TRBJ2-7|NA
CASSYARQGGHYEQYF
TGTGCCAGCAGTTACGCCCGACAGGGGGGCCACTACGAGCAGTACTTC
>TRBV2|TRBD1|TRBJ2-3|NA
CASSEGTQGTQYF
TGTGCCAGCAGTGAAGGGACACAGGGGACGCAGTATTTT